The text below deals with one T cell receptor beta chain. The CDR3 contains 13 residues. The germline V and J ends were trimmed by 7 bases and 7 bases, with 11 bases remaining between them. Per the germline V gene, CDR1 is MNHEY and CDR2 is SVGAGI. The sample comes from a study of blood T cell repertoires in COVID-19. About the research overall: COVID-19 samples collected from the United States, Italy and Spain covered acute and convalescent phases.

Per the study methods: For nucleated cells, counts were estimated from reference gene primer amplification. TCRdb's copy holds only in-frame clones and misses some; the assay was immunoSEQ multiplex PCR. Clonal size and the V and J genes are those of that table, whereas D and trimming came from the DNA. Here the sample spans about 200,000 clones, roughly 80% being singletons. The gene calls are TRBV6-5 and TRBJ1-6; D gene ambiguous. What was sequenced was peripheral blood. This sequence originates from a woman older than 75 with acute or convalescent COVID-19. The CDR3 bases are TGTGCCAGCACCCGGGTCCCAAATTCACCCCTCCACTTT. The encoded protein is CASTRVPNSPLHF.